The rows below give T cell receptor beta chains drawn from one sample of a study of cytomegalovirus exposure and HLA in healthy donors. Profiling relied on immunoSEQ multiplex PCR, and the TCRdb table lists in-frame clones only, not all of them. The top ten clones hold 6% to 8% of a sample with 82,000 or so clones, roughly four fifths of them seen once. The sample comprised PBMCs. The receptors were sampled from a woman aged 45-59 years in good health and CMV-seropositive. CDR3s include the opening cysteine and the closing phenylalanine or tryptophan. Fields, in order: clone size, V gene, J gene, D gene, CDR3 protein, CDR3 DNA. A D gene is named only where the DNA matches it firmly. Clone size is shown for a subset of rows, as once, few, many or a class of expanded clone.

clone_size: -; v_call: TRBV18; j_call: TRBJ2-5; d_call: -; cdr3_aa: CASSPGELQETQYF; cdr3_nt: TGTGCCAGCTCACCAGGTGAACTCCAAGAGACCCAGTACTTC
clone_size: -; v_call: TRBV30; j_call: TRBJ1-3; d_call: -; cdr3_aa: CAWSVPDTSSGNTIYF; cdr3_nt: TGTGCCTGGAGTGTACCCGACACGAGCTCTGGAAACACCATATATTTT
clone_size: -; v_call: TRBV2; j_call: TRBJ2-1; d_call: TRBD1; cdr3_aa: CASSPPGGLDEQFF; cdr3_nt: TGTGCCAGCAGTCCCCCAGGGGGCCTTGATGAGCAGTTCTTC
clone_size: -; v_call: TRBV7-2; j_call: TRBJ2-1; d_call: -; cdr3_aa: CASSLRRRGYNEQFF; cdr3_nt: TGTGCCAGCAGCTTACGGAGGAGAGGATACAATGAGCAGTTCTTC
clone_size: -; v_call: TRBV29-1; j_call: TRBJ2-1; d_call: TRBD2; cdr3_aa: CSGGEGYNEQFF; cdr3_nt: TGCAGTGGGGGGGAGGGGTACAATGAGCAGTTCTTC
clone_size: few; v_call: TRBV30; j_call: TRBJ2-7; d_call: -; cdr3_aa: CAWSGRRESTYEQYF; cdr3_nt: TGTGCCTGGAGTGGGAGACGGGAGTCTACCTACGAGCAGTACTTC
clone_size: few; v_call: TRBV7-9; j_call: TRBJ2-7; d_call: TRBD1; cdr3_aa: CSSGGRGGGEQYF; cdr3_nt: TGTTCCAGCGGAGGTCGAGGGGGCGGGGAGCAGTACTTC
clone_size: -; v_call: TRBV29-1; j_call: TRBJ2-3; d_call: -; cdr3_aa: CSVEKAVPGDGDTQYF; cdr3_nt: TGCAGCGTTGAAAAGGCGGTTCCGGGAGATGGAGATACGCAGTATTTT
clone_size: -; v_call: TRBV6-5; j_call: TRBJ2-7; d_call: TRBD1; cdr3_aa: CASSRAGTGGYEQYF; cdr3_nt: TGTGCCAGCAGCCGAGCCGGGACAGGAGGCTACGAGCAGTACTTC
clone_size: once; v_call: TRBV5-1; j_call: TRBJ2-1; d_call: TRBD1; cdr3_aa: CASRIGTGSYNEQFF; cdr3_nt: TGCGCCAGCAGAATCGGGACAGGGTCCTACAATGAGCAGTTCTTC
clone_size: -; v_call: TRBV5-4; j_call: TRBJ2-3; d_call: -; cdr3_aa: CASSLTLRDTQYF; cdr3_nt: TGTGCCAGCAGCTTGACCCTGCGGGATACGCAGTATTTT
clone_size: few; v_call: TRBV28; j_call: TRBJ2-7; d_call: TRBD2; cdr3_aa: CASSFISGGTYEQYF; cdr3_nt: TGTGCCAGCAGTTTTATTAGCGGGGGGACCTACGAGCAGTACTTC
clone_size: few; v_call: TRBV9; j_call: TRBJ1-5; d_call: TRBD1; cdr3_aa: CASSPGDRNNQPQHF; cdr3_nt: TGTGCCAGCAGCCCAGGGGACAGGAACAATCAGCCCCAGCATTTT
clone_size: few; v_call: TRBV4-2; j_call: TRBJ2-7; d_call: TRBD2; cdr3_aa: CASSQDLATSGSYEQYF; cdr3_nt: TGTGCCAGCAGCCAAGATCTGGCGACTAGCGGGAGCTACGAGCAGTACTTC
clone_size: -; v_call: TRBV4-1; j_call: TRBJ1-5; d_call: -; cdr3_aa: CASSQDSQGFQPQHF; cdr3_nt: TGCGCCAGCAGCCAAGACAGCCAGGGTTTTCAGCCCCAGCATTTT
clone_size: -; v_call: TRBV28; j_call: TRBJ1-2; d_call: -; cdr3_aa: CASRVTDYGYTF; cdr3_nt: TGTGCCAGCCGCGTAACTGACTATGGCTACACCTTC
clone_size: -; v_call: TRBV30; j_call: TRBJ2-1; d_call: -; cdr3_aa: CAWSVLDRGGVREFF; cdr3_nt: TGTGCCTGGAGTGTACTCGATCGAGGAGGCGTCCGAGAGTTCTTC
clone_size: -; v_call: TRBV27; j_call: TRBJ1-5; d_call: TRBD1; cdr3_aa: CASRAGTEGNQPQHF; cdr3_nt: TGTGCCAGCAGGGCCGGGACAGAGGGCAATCAGCCCCAGCATTTT
clone_size: -; v_call: TRBV5-1; j_call: TRBJ2-2; d_call: TRBD1; cdr3_aa: CASSLGTANTGELFF; cdr3_nt: TGCGCCAGCAGCTTAGGGACAGCGAACACCGGGGAGCTGTTTTTT
clone_size: -; v_call: TRBV15; j_call: TRBJ2-4; d_call: TRBD2; cdr3_aa: CATSSWGGSEDKNIQYF; cdr3_nt: TGTGCCACCAGCTCCTGGGGGGGGTCAGAGGACAAAAACATTCAGTACTTC
clone_size: -; v_call: TRBV9; j_call: TRBJ2-5; d_call: -; cdr3_aa: CASSVGTSVGILEETQYF; cdr3_nt: TGTGCCAGCAGCGTCGGTACCTCCGTCGGGATATTGGAGGAGACCCAGTACTTC
clone_size: -; v_call: TRBV2; j_call: TRBJ2-7; d_call: TRBD2; cdr3_aa: CASRTAGRDEQYF; cdr3_nt: TGTGCCAGCAGAACTGCCGGGAGGGACGAGCAGTACTTC
clone_size: -; v_call: TRBV4-1; j_call: TRBJ2-2; d_call: -; cdr3_aa: CASSKIRDTGELFF; cdr3_nt: TGCGCCAGCAGCAAAATCCGTGACACCGGGGAGCTGTTTTTT
clone_size: few; v_call: TRBV27; j_call: TRBJ2-1; d_call: TRBD2; cdr3_aa: CASSWGTSGSAQFF; cdr3_nt: TGTGCCAGCAGTTGGGGGACTAGCGGGAGTGCGCAGTTCTTC
clone_size: -; v_call: TRBV5-1; j_call: TRBJ2-1; d_call: TRBD1; cdr3_aa: CASRAGGKLDEQFF; cdr3_nt: TGCGCCAGCAGGGCAGGGGGCAAATTGGATGAGCAGTTCTTC
clone_size: -; v_call: TRBV7-8; j_call: TRBJ1-5; d_call: TRBD1; cdr3_aa: CASSWMTGHSNQPQHF; cdr3_nt: TGTGCCAGCAGCTGGATGACAGGGCATAGCAATCAGCCCCAGCATTTT
clone_size: few; v_call: TRBV13; j_call: TRBJ2-1; d_call: -; cdr3_aa: CASSLSGERSYNEQFF; cdr3_nt: TGTGCCAGCAGCTTATCTGGTGAGCGCTCCTACAATGAGCAGTTCTTC